This T cell receptor (beta chain) was found in a study of STAT5B mutations in CD4+ large granular lymphocyte leukemia. As for this clone: Its antigen is unidentified.

Study outcomes and limitations: Approximately 25% of private leukemic clonotypes occurred rarely in other patients' non-leukemic repertoires. Top patient clones used TRBV06 genes more often: 8/27 versus 2/35 in controls.

CDR3 size: 14 residues. The germline V gene encodes CDR1 LNHDA and CDR2 SQIVND (reference sequence). Trimming removed 5 bases at V and 2 bases at J, with 9 bases between. This table comes from immunoSEQ multiplex PCR, and its TCRdb copy is limited to in-frame clones, with some not included. The data show fewer than 35,000 clones, around four fifths seen once. The receptor comes from a human donor in good health. Specimen: CD4+ T cells from blood buffy coats. The V call is TRBV19, the J call TRBJ2-2; D call uncertain. The CDR3 DNA reads as TGTGCCAGTAGTCTCAGACCCAACACCGGGGAGCTGTTTTTT. This codes for CASSLRPNTGELFF. Full variable domain (remainder filled in from reference TRBV19 and TRBJ2-2): DGGITQSPKYLFRKEGQNVTLSCEQNLNHDAMYWYRQDPGQGLRLIYYSQIVNDFQKGDIAEGYSVSREKKESFPLTVTSAQKNPTAFYLCASSLRPNTGELFFGEGSRLTVL.